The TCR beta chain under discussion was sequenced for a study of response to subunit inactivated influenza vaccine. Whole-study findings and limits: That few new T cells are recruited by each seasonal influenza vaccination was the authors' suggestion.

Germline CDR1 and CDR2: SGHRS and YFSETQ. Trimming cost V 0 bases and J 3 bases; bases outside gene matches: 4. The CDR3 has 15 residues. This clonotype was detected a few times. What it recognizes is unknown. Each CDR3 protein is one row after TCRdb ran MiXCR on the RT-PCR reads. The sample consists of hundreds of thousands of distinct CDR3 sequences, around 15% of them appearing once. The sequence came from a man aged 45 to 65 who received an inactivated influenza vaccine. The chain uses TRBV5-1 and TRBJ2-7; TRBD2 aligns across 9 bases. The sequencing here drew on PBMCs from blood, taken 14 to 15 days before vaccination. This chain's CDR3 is CASSLGVAGDYEQYF. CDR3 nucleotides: TGCGCCAGCAGCTTGGGGGTAGCGGGAGACTACGAGCAGTACTTC.